These T cell receptor beta chains were read from a single sample in a study of blood T cell repertoires in COVID-19. Sequencing used immunoSEQ multiplex PCR; TCRdb keeps in-frame clones, though not all of them. The repertoire holds a few hundred thousand clones, with over 85% as singletons. Sequencing was performed on peripheral blood. These TCRs come from a man between 18 and 29 years old with COVID-19, enrolled during active disease. CDR3s include the opening cysteine and the closing phenylalanine or tryptophan. A D gene is named only where the DNA matches it firmly. Only some rows state a clone size, as once, few, many or a class for expanded clones.

CDR3nt,CDR3aa,abundance,v_gene,j_gene,d_gene
TGTGCCAGCAGAGACCCTGGAGCTAACTATGGCTACACCTTC,CASRDPGANYGYTF,NA,TRBV6-5,TRBJ1-2,NA
TGTGCCACCAGTGTCTCGGGAGGGGAGACCCAGTACTTC,CATSVSGGETQYF,NA,TRBV24-1,TRBJ2-5,TRBD2
TGTGCCAGCAGCTTGCGGGCAGGGCCCTACGAGCAGTACTTC,CASSLRAGPYEQYF,NA,TRBV5-5,TRBJ2-7,NA
TGTGCCAGCAGCACCCGGGACAGGGACTACAATGAGCAGTTCTTC,CASSTRDRDYNEQFF,NA,TRBV9,TRBJ2-1,TRBD1
TGTGCCAGCAGTGAGGCCCCTCCGGGACAGGGAAACCACGAGCAGTACTTC,CASSEAPPGQGNHEQYF,NA,TRBV6-1,TRBJ2-7,TRBD1
TGTGCCAGCTCACCAGCAGGGGCCAGCTCTGGGGCCAACGTCCTGACTTTC,CASSPAGASSGANVLTF,NA,TRBV18,TRBJ2-6,NA
TGTGCCAGCAGTGTCCTAGGGACCCAGTACTTC,CASSVLGTQYF,NA,TRBV2,TRBJ2-5,NA
TGTGCCAGCAGTTCTGTTCGATCTGGGCAGGTAGGAGCTTTCTTT,CASSSVRSGQVGAFF,NA,TRBV6-6,TRBJ1-1,NA
TGTGCCAGCTCACCAATAGAGGGTTCCTACGAGCAGTACTTC,CASSPIEGSYEQYF,NA,TRBV18,TRBJ2-7,NA
TGTGCCAGTAGTAGCCAGCGGGGGAACACAGATACGCAGTATTTT,CASSSQRGNTDTQYF,NA,TRBV19,TRBJ2-3,TRBD2
TGTGCCAGCAGCTTCGGACAGGGACTCATGAACACTGAAGCTTTCTTT,CASSFGQGLMNTEAFF,NA,TRBV11-2,TRBJ1-1,TRBD1
TGTGCCTGGCGAAAGACTAGAAGCTCCTACAATGAGCAGTTCTTC,CAWRKTRSSYNEQFF,NA,TRBV30,TRBJ2-1,NA
TGTGCCAGCAGCTCCTCGACAGCTTCCTCCTACGAGCAGTACTTC,CASSSSTASSYEQYF,once,TRBV5-8,TRBJ2-7,NA
TGTGCCAGCACCAGAAGCAGACTAGCGGGGCAAGATACGCAGTATTTT,CASTRSRLAGQDTQYF,NA,TRBV7-8,TRBJ2-3,TRBD2
TGTGCCTGGAAGGGGGGGCTAGCGGGAGGAGGCGAGCAGTACTTC,CAWKGGLAGGGEQYF,NA,TRBV30,TRBJ2-7,TRBD2
TGTGCCAGCAGTTTATGGGACTCCGGGGAGCTGTTTTTT,CASSLWDSGELFF,NA,TRBV27,TRBJ2-2,NA
TGTGCCAGCAGCAGCATACGGACCGGGGAGCTGTTTTTT,CASSSIRTGELFF,NA,TRBV6-2/TRBV6-3,TRBJ2-2,NA